Listed below are T cell receptor beta chains from one sample, sequenced in a study of OX40 agonist ivuxolimab in advanced cancers. Clones were sequenced by immunoSEQ multiplex PCR, and TCRdb holds only the in-frame ones, with some missing. The sample lists some 120,000 clones, just under 95% occurring once. The material was CD4+ or CD8+ T cells sorted from blood, obtained in a trial of the OX40 agonist ivuxolimab. Source of these receptors: an adult with an advanced solid tumor such as melanoma, head and neck, liver or kidney cancer. The CDR3 runs from the conserved cysteine through the conserved F or W. The D gene is left open where the match is weak. Rows may omit the clone size; those that give it use once, few, many or a size class.

clone_size: NA
j_call: TRBJ1-2
v_call: TRBV11-2
d_call: NA
cdr3_aa: CASSSLSAGGYTF
cdr3_nt: TGTGCCAGCAGCTCCCTTTCGGCGGGAGGCTACACCTTC

clone_size: NA
j_call: TRBJ2-7
v_call: TRBV9
d_call: NA
cdr3_aa: CASSVGAGPYEQYF
cdr3_nt: TGTGCCAGCAGCGTAGGAGCGGGCCCCTACGAGCAGTACTTC

clone_size: NA
j_call: TRBJ2-7
v_call: TRBV14
d_call: NA
cdr3_aa: CASSQELRGEQYF
cdr3_nt: TGTGCCAGCAGTCAAGAATTGAGGGGCGAGCAGTACTTC

clone_size: NA
j_call: TRBJ2-7
v_call: TRBV7-2
d_call: NA
cdr3_aa: CASSLVPPPQGYEQYF
cdr3_nt: TGTGCCAGCAGCTTAGTACCCCCCCCACAGGGTTACGAGCAGTACTTC

clone_size: NA
j_call: TRBJ2-7
v_call: TRBV19
d_call: TRBD1
cdr3_aa: CASSTLTGGLSYEQYF
cdr3_nt: TGTGCCAGTAGTACGTTGACAGGGGGCCTCTCCTACGAGCAGTACTTC

clone_size: NA
j_call: TRBJ2-1
v_call: TRBV9
d_call: NA
cdr3_aa: CASSVGGRGYNEQFF
cdr3_nt: TGTGCCAGCAGCGTCGGAGGGAGAGGCTACAATGAGCAGTTCTTC

clone_size: NA
j_call: TRBJ2-7
v_call: TRBV5-1
d_call: TRBD2
cdr3_aa: CASSREAGPYEQYF
cdr3_nt: TGCGCCAGCAGCAGAGAAGCGGGACCCTACGAGCAGTACTTC

clone_size: NA
j_call: TRBJ1-5
v_call: TRBV5-5
d_call: NA
cdr3_aa: CASSPYMQQNQPQHF
cdr3_nt: TGTGCCAGCAGCCCTTATATGCAGCAGAATCAGCCCCAGCATTTT

clone_size: NA
j_call: TRBJ2-1
v_call: TRBV5-6
d_call: TRBD2
cdr3_aa: CASSPGLADSYNEQFF
cdr3_nt: TGTGCCAGCAGCCCGGGACTAGCGGACTCCTACAATGAGCAGTTCTTC

clone_size: NA
j_call: TRBJ2-7
v_call: TRBV5-6
d_call: NA
cdr3_aa: CASRLTRDGYLYEQYF
cdr3_nt: TGTGCCAGCAGGTTGACACGGGACGGCTACCTCTACGAGCAGTACTTC

clone_size: NA
j_call: TRBJ1-5
v_call: TRBV28
d_call: NA
cdr3_aa: CASSPPDNQPQHF
cdr3_nt: TGTGCCAGCAGTCCACCGGACAATCAGCCCCAGCATTTT

clone_size: once
j_call: TRBJ1-6
v_call: TRBV7-9
d_call: TRBD1
cdr3_aa: CASSPDRVGSPLHF
cdr3_nt: TGTGCCAGCAGCCCTGACAGGGTCGGCTCACCCCTCCACTTT

clone_size: once
j_call: TRBJ2-7
v_call: TRBV5-1
d_call: NA
cdr3_aa: CASSLEIVSSYEQYF
cdr3_nt: TGCGCCAGCAGCTTGGAAATCGTGAGCTCCTACGAGCAGTACTTC

clone_size: NA
j_call: TRBJ1-1
v_call: TRBV5-1
d_call: NA
cdr3_aa: CASSLAGLGNTEAFF
cdr3_nt: TGCGCCAGCAGCTTGGCAGGGTTGGGGAACACTGAAGCTTTCTTT

clone_size: NA
j_call: TRBJ1-1
v_call: TRBV7-2
d_call: NA
cdr3_aa: CASSLGQLNTEAFF
cdr3_nt: TGTGCCAGCAGCCTCGGACAACTGAACACTGAAGCTTTCTTT

clone_size: NA
j_call: TRBJ2-1
v_call: TRBV9
d_call: NA
cdr3_aa: CASSGNGDEQFF
cdr3_nt: TGTGCCAGCAGCGGCAATGGCGATGAGCAGTTCTTC

clone_size: NA
j_call: TRBJ2-6
v_call: TRBV27
d_call: TRBD1
cdr3_aa: CASSTLYRGSGANVLTF
cdr3_nt: TGTGCCAGCAGCACTCTTTACAGGGGCTCTGGGGCCAACGTCCTGACTTTC

clone_size: NA
j_call: TRBJ2-5
v_call: TRBV28
d_call: TRBD2
cdr3_aa: CASGTGFGRDGQTQYF
cdr3_nt: TGTGCCAGCGGAACGGGATTCGGGAGGGATGGACAGACCCAGTACTTC

clone_size: NA
j_call: TRBJ2-7
v_call: TRBV6-5
d_call: NA
cdr3_aa: CASSHTRWEQYF
cdr3_nt: TGTGCCAGCAGCCATACACGGTGGGAGCAGTACTTC

clone_size: NA
j_call: TRBJ2-1
v_call: TRBV14
d_call: NA
cdr3_aa: CASSQNLGTFSYNEQFF
cdr3_nt: TGTGCCAGCAGCCAAAACCTCGGGACTTTTTCCTACAATGAGCAGTTCTTC

clone_size: NA
j_call: TRBJ1-1
v_call: TRBV15
d_call: NA
cdr3_aa: CATRTGPLGTEAFF
cdr3_nt: TGTGCCACCAGAACCGGGCCGTTGGGGACTGAAGCTTTCTTT

clone_size: NA
j_call: TRBJ2-7
v_call: TRBV7-2
d_call: NA
cdr3_aa: CASSSAYEQYF
cdr3_nt: TGTGCCAGCAGCTCGGCCTACGAGCAGTACTTC

clone_size: few
j_call: TRBJ2-7
v_call: TRBV4-2
d_call: NA
cdr3_aa: CASSPGADRPPSDWYF
cdr3_nt: TGTGCCAGCAGCCCGGGAGCTGACAGGCCGCCGTCGGATTGGTACTTC

clone_size: NA
j_call: TRBJ1-1
v_call: TRBV28
d_call: NA
cdr3_aa: CASSLGGVVAEAFF
cdr3_nt: TGTGCCAGCAGTTTAGGGGGGGTTGTCGCTGAAGCTTTCTTT

clone_size: NA
j_call: TRBJ2-2
v_call: TRBV7-8
d_call: TRBD2
cdr3_aa: CASSLAVTSGSLLNTGELFF
cdr3_nt: TGTGCCAGCAGCTTAGCGGTTACTAGCGGGAGCCTCTTGAACACCGGGGAGCTGTTTTTT

clone_size: NA
j_call: TRBJ2-3
v_call: TRBV5-1
d_call: TRBD2
cdr3_aa: CASSSLAGGPDTQYF
cdr3_nt: TGCGCCAGCAGCTCCTTAGCGGGAGGGCCGGATACGCAGTATTTT

clone_size: NA
j_call: TRBJ2-7
v_call: TRBV19
d_call: NA
cdr3_aa: CASSISPDSRLYEQYF
cdr3_nt: TGTGCCAGTAGTATATCACCCGACTCACGCCTCTACGAGCAGTACTTC

clone_size: NA
j_call: TRBJ1-6
v_call: TRBV12-5
d_call: NA
cdr3_aa: CASGFTDVRNSPLHF
cdr3_nt: TGTGCTAGTGGTTTCACCGACGTGCGAAATTCACCCCTCCACTTT

clone_size: few
j_call: TRBJ2-7
v_call: TRBV27
d_call: TRBD2
cdr3_aa: CASKKSGSSYEQYF
cdr3_nt: TGTGCCAGCAAGAAAAGCGGGAGCTCCTACGAGCAGTACTTC

clone_size: NA
j_call: TRBJ1-3
v_call: TRBV28
d_call: TRBD1
cdr3_aa: CASSTGQGLFSGNTIYF
cdr3_nt: TGTGCCAGCAGTACGGGACAGGGACTTTTCTCTGGAAACACCATATATTTT

clone_size: NA
j_call: TRBJ1-1
v_call: TRBV10-1
d_call: NA
cdr3_aa: CASTGHHWGEAFF
cdr3_nt: TGCGCCAGCACTGGACACCATTGGGGTGAAGCTTTCTTT

clone_size: NA
j_call: TRBJ2-1
v_call: TRBV5-6
d_call: TRBD2
cdr3_aa: CASSLYSGPANEQFF
cdr3_nt: TGTGCCAGCAGCTTGTATAGCGGGCCTGCCAATGAGCAGTTCTTC

clone_size: NA
j_call: TRBJ1-1
v_call: TRBV6-1
d_call: NA
cdr3_aa: CASTGQMNTEAFF
cdr3_nt: TGTGCCAGCACCGGACAGATGAACACTGAAGCTTTCTTT

clone_size: NA
j_call: TRBJ2-1
v_call: TRBV6-1
d_call: NA
cdr3_aa: CASSEMGRRDNEQFF
cdr3_nt: TGTGCCAGCAGTGAAATGGGGCGGAGGGACAATGAGCAGTTCTTC

clone_size: NA
j_call: TRBJ2-5
v_call: TRBV5-1
d_call: NA
cdr3_aa: CASSTSGETQYF
cdr3_nt: TGCGCCAGCAGCACCTCGGGCGAGACCCAGTACTTC

clone_size: NA
j_call: TRBJ2-2
v_call: TRBV14
d_call: NA
cdr3_aa: CASSQFSRWRGTGELFF
cdr3_nt: TGTGCCAGCAGCCAATTTAGCCGATGGAGAGGTACCGGGGAGCTGTTTTTT

clone_size: NA
j_call: TRBJ1-1
v_call: TRBV7-8
d_call: NA
cdr3_aa: CASSLLGGVKGPEAFF
cdr3_nt: TGTGCCAGCAGCTTACTCGGGGGGGTCAAAGGGCCTGAAGCTTTCTTT

clone_size: NA
j_call: TRBJ1-2
v_call: TRBV2
d_call: TRBD1
cdr3_aa: CASSEAGDSNYGYTF
cdr3_nt: TGTGCCAGCAGTGAAGCCGGGGACAGCAACTATGGCTACACCTTC

clone_size: NA
j_call: TRBJ1-5
v_call: TRBV28
d_call: TRBD1
cdr3_aa: CAIQVTGVSNQPQHF
cdr3_nt: TGTGCCATCCAGGTGACAGGGGTGAGCAATCAGCCCCAGCATTTT

clone_size: NA
j_call: TRBJ1-1
v_call: TRBV19
d_call: NA
cdr3_aa: CASSISRENTEAFF
cdr3_nt: TGTGCCAGTAGTATAAGTCGGGAGAACACTGAAGCTTTCTTT

clone_size: NA
j_call: TRBJ2-7
v_call: TRBV28
d_call: TRBD2
cdr3_aa: CASSLGGRAAHEQYF
cdr3_nt: TGTGCCAGCAGTTTAGGCGGGAGGGCCGCCCACGAGCAGTACTTC

clone_size: NA
j_call: TRBJ2-1
v_call: TRBV6-5
d_call: NA
cdr3_aa: CASGLHEFGYNEQFF
cdr3_nt: TGTGCCAGCGGCCTCCACGAATTCGGTTACAATGAGCAGTTCTTC